These T cell receptor beta chains were read from a single sample in a study of T cells in Graves' hyperthyroidism and ophthalmopathy. One entry per CDR3 protein, called by TCRdb with MiXCR from the multiplex PCR reads. Here the sample spans 500,000 to 750,000 distinct CDR3 sequences, approximately 44% being singletons. The material sequenced was peripheral blood or thyroid tissue (not recorded which). Every receptor here comes from a woman younger than 30 with Graves' hyperthyroidism. Both conserved end residues are part of each CDR3. Each record gives: clone size, V gene, J gene, D gene, CDR3 DNA, CDR3 protein. A D gene is named only where the DNA matches it firmly. Some rows mark clone size as missing; the rest say once, few, many or name a class of expanded clone.

-	TRBV7-6	TRBJ1-1	TRBD1	TGTGCCAGCAGCCCGGACAGGTTTGGAAACACTGAAGCTTTCTTT	CASSPDRFGNTEAFF
-	TRBV20-1	TRBJ1-2	TRBD1	TGCAGTGCCGACCCGGGACAGAACTATGGCTACACCTTC	CSADPGQNYGYTF
many	TRBV10-1	TRBJ1-1	TRBD1	TGCGCCAGCAGTGAGGATAGGGACAGGATCGAAGCTTTCTTT	CASSEDRDRIEAFF
-	TRBV7-2	TRBJ1-4	-	TGTGCCAGCAGCGACCGCTTGGGGGTGGCTGAAAAACTGTTTTTT	CASSDRLGVAEKLFF
-	TRBV29-1	TRBJ1-1	-	TGCAGCGTTAGGGCAGGGCGGGGGACTGAAGCTTTCTTT	CSVRAGRGTEAFF
-	TRBV29-1	TRBJ1-4	-	TGCAGCGTTGAAGCCGGGGTTTCTGAAAAACTGTTTTTT	CSVEAGVSEKLFF
-	TRBV7-9	TRBJ1-6	-	TGTGCCAGCAGGCCGGGACTGCATAATTCACCCCTCCACTTT	CASRPGLHNSPLHF
-	TRBV7-2	TRBJ1-5	-	TGTGCCAGCAGCTCGGGGGGCCGTTGGCAGCCCCAGCATTTT	CASSSGGRWQPQHF
many	TRBV7-6	TRBJ2-6	-	TGTGCCAGCAGCTTAGCCGAACTCAAAGTCCCCTTTGGGGCCAACGTCCTGACTTTC	CASSLAELKVPFGANVLTF
-	TRBV27	TRBJ2-7	TRBD1	TGTGCCAGCAGTTTGCGGCGGCAGGCTGAGGGACAGGGGGCTAACGAGCAGTACTTC	CASSLRRQAEGQGANEQYF
many	TRBV7-9	TRBJ2-7	TRBD1	TGTGCCAGCAGCGACCGGGACAGGGGCTACGAGCAGTACTTC	CASSDRDRGYEQYF
-	TRBV12-3/TRBV12-4	TRBJ1-1	TRBD1	TGTGCCAGCACCCGGACAGGGACTGAAGCTTTCTTT	CASTRTGTEAFF
-	TRBV7-9	TRBJ1-6	TRBD1	TGTGCCAGCAGCTTAGAGGCAGGGGGCATCTTGTCACCCCTCCACTTT	CASSLEAGGILSPLHF
-	TRBV4-3	TRBJ2-3	-	TGCGCCAGCAGCCAAGACAGCGTTCCAGATACGCAGTATTTT	CASSQDSVPDTQYF
many	TRBV6-5	TRBJ1-2	-	TGTGCCAGCAGTTACTGGGATAAGGGGGATGGCTACACCTTC	CASSYWDKGDGYTF
few	TRBV20-1	TRBJ2-7	TRBD2	TGCAGTGCTAGGGCGCGGGAGGGCCGGGAGCAGTACTTC	CSARAREGREQYF
few	TRBV6-6	TRBJ1-5	TRBD1	TGTGCCAGCAGGGAGAGATCCGGGACAGGGCATCAGCCCCAGCATTTT	CASRERSGTGHQPQHF
many	TRBV2	TRBJ1-1	TRBD1	TGTGCCAGCAGTGAAATCCCAAGGGACAGGGGACGCACTGAAGCTTTCTTT	CASSEIPRDRGRTEAFF
once	TRBV20-1	TRBJ1-2	-	TGCAGTGCCTTGATAGCGGCAGAGACCTATGGCTACACCTTC	CSALIAAETYGYTF
many	TRBV7-2	TRBJ2-7	-	TGTGCCAGCAGCTTCGGCTGGGGACTCTACGAGCAGTACTTC	CASSFGWGLYEQYF
-	TRBV20-1	TRBJ1-2	TRBD1	TGCAGTGCTAGGACAGGGGGCCGTGGCTACACCTTC	CSARTGGRGYTF
-	TRBV4-2	TRBJ1-1	-	TGTGCCAGCAGCCACAGGGGATTGGCTTTCTTT	CASSHRGLAFF
-	TRBV2	TRBJ2-5	-	TGTGCCAGCAGTTACACCTACCAGGATCAGCCCCAGTACTTC	CASSYTYQDQPQYF
-	TRBV10-3	TRBJ1-5	-	TGTGCCATCAGTGAGGGGACTAGCACCGAGCATTTT	CAISEGTSTEHF
many	TRBV29-1	TRBJ2-7	-	TGCAGCGTACAAGCCGGGACACCGGACCCCTACGAGCAGTACTTC	CSVQAGTPDPYEQYF
-	TRBV7-2	TRBJ2-5	-	TGTGCCAGCAGCCCCCAGGGGGAGGATCGGCCCCAGTACTTC	CASSPQGEDRPQYF
-	TRBV10-3	TRBJ2-5	TRBD1	TGTGCCATCGGGACAGGGGTTTCCTACGAGCAGTACCAAGAGACCCAGTACTTC	CAIGTGVSYEQYQETQYF
few	TRBV3-1	TRBJ2-7	-	TGTGCCAGCAGCCAAGATCTCTCCGACGAGCAGTACTTC	CASSQDLSDEQYF
many	TRBV18	TRBJ1-2	-	TGTGCCAGCTCACCAGGACCGGGCGGCTATGGCTACACCTTC	CASSPGPGGYGYTF
many	TRBV7-2	TRBJ1-2	-	TGTGCCAGCAGCACTATCCGGTCTGGGGGCGCATACTATGGCTACACCTTC	CASSTIRSGGAYYGYTF
many	TRBV9	TRBJ2-5	-	TGTGCCAGCAGCGTCCGACAGTTTTCGGAAGGAGAGACCCAGTACTTC	CASSVRQFSEGETQYF
-	TRBV7-9	TRBJ1-5	-	TGTGCCAGCAGCTTAGAGGGGTCGGTGGCCGAGCATTTT	CASSLEGSVAEHF
-	TRBV5-1	TRBJ1-2	-	TGCGCCAGCAGCTTGGCTAGCGGGCACTATGGCTACACCTTC	CASSLASGHYGYTF
few	TRBV7-6	TRBJ2-7	-	TGTGCTAGCAGCCCAGGACGGAAGGGTGAGCAGTACTTC	CASSPGRKGEQYF
many	TRBV24-1	TRBJ1-5	-	TGTGCCACCAGTGATTCCAGGGATAGCAATCAGCCCCAGCATTTT	CATSDSRDSNQPQHF
many	TRBV5-1	TRBJ1-4	-	TGCGCCAGCAGCACATCAGGGGTGACTAATGAAAAACTGTTTTTT	CASSTSGVTNEKLFF
once	TRBV25-1	TRBJ1-2	TRBD1	TGTGCCAGCAGTGAAGTGGGGCGACAGGGGGCCCCTGGCTACACCTTC	CASSEVGRQGAPGYTF
-	TRBV20-1	TRBJ2-6	-	TGCAGTGCTGGGGTGACACCGGTAGGGCCATCTGGGGCCAACGTCCTGACTTTC	CSAGVTPVGPSGANVLTF
many	TRBV5-1	TRBJ2-7	-	TGTGCCAGCAGCTTAGAGGCTGGGAGCTACGAGCAGTACTTC	CASSLEAGSYEQYF
many	TRBV20-1	TRBJ1-1	-	TGCAGTGCTAGAGATCTGCAACTTTGGAACACTGAAGCTTTCTTT	CSARDLQLWNTEAFF
many	TRBV2	TRBJ1-2	-	TGTGCCAGCAGTGAAGGGCAGGGCGGTGGCTACACCTTC	CASSEGQGGGYTF
-	TRBV30	TRBJ1-2	-	TGTGCCTGTGGTAAGATTAACTATGGCTACACCTTC	CACGKINYGYTF
-	TRBV7-9	TRBJ2-7	TRBD2	TGTGCCATCGACACTAGCGGGAGTTACGAGCAGTACTTC	CAIDTSGSYEQYF
few	TRBV29-1	TRBJ2-2	-	TGCAGCGTGGATGGACAGGGAGGGACCGGGGAGCTGTTTTTT	CSVDGQGGTGELFF
few	TRBV24-1	TRBJ1-1	-	TGTGCCACCAGTGACCCGACAGCCGGAACTGAAGCTTTCTTT	CATSDPTAGTEAFF
many	TRBV5-1	TRBJ2-5	-	TGCGCCAGCAGCTTGGCATGGGCACCACAAGAGACCCAGTACTTC	CASSLAWAPQETQYF